The 16 T cell receptor beta chains listed next were all sequenced from one sample in a study of cytomegalovirus exposure and HLA in healthy donors. In the PCR, 60 Vbeta and 13 Jbeta primers were used. Sequencing used immunoSEQ multiplex PCR; TCRdb keeps in-frame clones, though not all of them. The sample has under 250,000 clones; about 80% are singletons. Sequencing was done on a sample of PBMCs. These receptors were collected from a man younger than 35 in good health and CMV-seronegative.

This clone was found a few times. This chain connects TRBV6-5 to TRBJ1-1, with D possibly TRBD1 on 6 matching bases. Trimming removed 6 bases at V and 6 bases at J, with 11 bases between. CDR1 MNHEY and CDR2 SVGAGI come from the germline V gene. This CDR3 contains 12 residues. In DNA, the CDR3 is TGTGCCAGCAGGACTGCAGGGGCTGAAGCTTTCTTT. It is translated as CASRTAGAEAFF.

The chain employs TRBV15 and TRBJ1-5; D perhaps matches TRBD1 (6 bases). Germline CDR1 is LNHNV and CDR2 is YYDKDF (reference sequence). The V end lost 3 bases, the J end lost 1 base, and 10 bases lay between the germline ends. This CDR3 spans 15 amino acids. CDR3 bases: TGTGCCACCAGCAGCCTACAGGGAAGCAATCAGCCCCAGCATTTT. Protein: CATSSLQGSNQPQHF.

V and J are TRBV6-5 and TRBJ2-2; D perhaps matches TRBD1 (6 bases). This CDR3 contains 14 residues. Germline V gene data show CDR1 as MNHEY and CDR2 as SVGAGI. Trimming pared 2 bases from V and 5 bases from J, leaving 9 bases between. In nucleotides, the CDR3 is TGTGCCAGCAGTTACACACAGGGTACCGGGGAGCTGTTTTTT. Its protein is CASSYTQGTGELFF.

The rearrangement uses TRBV2 and TRBJ2-5, with TRBD2 matching 15 bases. Germline V gene lookup returns CDR1 SNHLY and CDR2 FYNNEI. The trim removed 7 bases at V and 5 bases at J, leaving 5 bases unmatched. CDR3 length: 15 residues. DNA for the CDR3: TGTGCCAGCATGAAAGGACTAGCGGGAGGGGAGACCCAGTACTTC. It specifies CASMKGLAGGETQYF.

This clone was observed once. The chain couples TRBV28 to TRBJ1-5; 7 bases are shared with TRBD1. Germline V CDR1 and CDR2: MDHEN, SYDVKM. Unmatched junction bases numbered 10, after V lost 10 bases and J lost 1 base. CDR3 length: 15 residues. The CDR3 sequence: CATSDRVTSNQPQHF. The DNA of the CDR3 is TGTGCCACCTCCGACAGGGTAACGAGCAATCAGCCCCAGCATTTT.

The chain couples TRBV10-3 to TRBJ1-2, with 7 positions matching TRBD1. The CDR3 extends over 13 amino acids. V trimming: 10 bases; J trimming: 8 bases; junction bases outside the gene matches: 13. The germline V gene has CDR1 ENHRY and CDR2 SYGVKD. Here the CDR3 reads CATRGEGGQGYTF. Here the CDR3 DNA reads TGTGCCACGAGAGGGGAAGGGGGCCAAGGCTACACCTTC.

Details on this clone: The sample carries other DNA sequences with the same CDR3. The J gene is TRBJ2-5, the V gene TRBV19; 9 bases are a match to TRBD1. V lost 3 bases to trimming and J lost 4 bases; unmatched junction nucleotides: 12. This CDR3 spans 17 amino acids. Germline-derived CDR1 and CDR2 are LNHDA and SQIVND (reference sequence). The CDR3 coding sequence is TGTGCCAGTAGTATGGGGCAGACAGGGGGATCTAGAGAGACCCAGTACTTC. Translation: CASSMGQTGGSRETQYF.

The chain links TRBV28 to TRBJ2-7, with 7 bases lining up with TRBD1. The germline V gene encodes CDR1 MDHEN and CDR2 SYDVKM. The CDR3 has 14 amino acids. V was clipped by 9 bases and J by 2 bases; unmatched bases: 10. The CDR3 loop is CASEGATNAYEQYF. Here the CDR3 DNA reads TGTGCCAGTGAGGGGGCCACGAACGCCTACGAGCAGTACTTC.

This chain's CDR3 is CASSSGTSGSPYEQYF. For the CDR3, the DNA is TGTGCCAGCAGTTCCGGGACTAGCGGGAGCCCCTACGAGCAGTACTTC. V is TRBV28 and J is TRBJ2-7; 14 bases align to TRBD2. Germline trimming cut 4 bases from V and 2 bases from J; bases unmatched to any gene: 4. This CDR3 spans 16 amino acids. CDR1 MDHEN and CDR2 SYDVKM come from the germline V gene.

The chain joins TRBV9 to TRBJ2-3; TRBD1 is a possible D gene (6 bases). The V gene's germline CDR1 is SGDLS and CDR2 YYNGEE. V dropped 2 bases and J dropped 2 bases, with 15 bases sitting between them. The CDR3 length is 16 residues. CDR3 DNA: TGTGCCAGCAGCGTGGGGGCCGACTTTTACACAGATACGCAGTATTTT. This encodes CASSVGADFYTDTQYF.

The sample holds a few counts of this clone. The chain joins TRBV5-1 to TRBJ2-2; 9 positions match TRBD2. CDR1 SGHRS and CDR2 YFSETQ come from the germline V gene. J gave up 6 bases and V 2 bases, and 5 bases lay outside the gene matches. The CDR3 length is 15 residues. The CDR3 nucleotides read TGCGCCAGCAGCTTTGTAGCGGGAGACGCCGGGGAGCTGTTTTTT. It encodes CASSFVAGDAGELFF.

A remark on this clone: The sample has other DNA sequences that encode this CDR3 too. CDR3 in amino acids: CASSLFGTSGTGDTQYF. The DNA of the CDR3 is TGTGCCAGCAGTTTATTTGGGACTAGCGGGACTGGGGATACGCAGTATTTT. The chain joins TRBV28 to TRBJ2-3, with TRBD2 identical over 13 bases. This CDR3 region has 17 residues. Germline CDR1 and CDR2: MDHEN and SYDVKM. With V trimmed by 1 base and J by 6 bases, 7 bases remained unmatched.

A remark on this clone: A junction end diverges from the germline sequence, so it may reflect a read error. The chain combines TRBV7-9 with TRBJ2-5; 8 nucleotides agree with TRBD2. CDR3 length equals 15 residues. Per the germline V gene, CDR1 is SEHNR and CDR2 is FQNEAQ (reference sequence). The CDR3 nucleotides read TGTTCCAGCAGCTCTGGGAGCGGGAGTCTCGAGACCCAGTACTTC. Residues: CSSSSGSGSLETQYF.

The chain carries TRBV6-5 and TRBJ2-2, with 9 bases fitting TRBD1. The CDR3 loop spans 15 amino acids. Germline assignment: CDR1 MNHEY and CDR2 SVGAGI. Trimming cost V 5 bases and J 9 bases; bases outside gene matches: 10. The CDR3, as DNA: TGTGCCAGCAGTCGCCGGGACAGGGAATACCGGGAGCTGTTTTTT. This translates into CASSRRDREYRELFF.

This sequence joins TRBV5-1 and TRBJ2-7; TRBD2 might be the D (7 bases). CDR3 size: 14 residues. Deletions cut 2 bases from V and 5 bases from J, with 14 bases between. CDR1 and CDR2 (germline): SGHRS, YFSETQ. CDR3 DNA: TGCGCCAGCAGCTTAGAGGGGGGGAGAAACGAGCAGTACTTC. It codes for CASSLEGGRNEQYF.

This clone turned up a few times. V is TRBV28 and J is TRBJ2-7, with D perhaps matching TRBD1 (5 bases). V lost 5 bases and J lost 1, with 18 bases in between. The germline CDR1 and CDR2 sequences are MDHEN and SYDVKM. The CDR3 loop spans 16 amino acids. CDR3 bases: TGTGCCAGCAGTCCGTCGGTAGGACACCGGTCCTACGAGCAGTACTTC. Translation: CASSPSVGHRSYEQYF.